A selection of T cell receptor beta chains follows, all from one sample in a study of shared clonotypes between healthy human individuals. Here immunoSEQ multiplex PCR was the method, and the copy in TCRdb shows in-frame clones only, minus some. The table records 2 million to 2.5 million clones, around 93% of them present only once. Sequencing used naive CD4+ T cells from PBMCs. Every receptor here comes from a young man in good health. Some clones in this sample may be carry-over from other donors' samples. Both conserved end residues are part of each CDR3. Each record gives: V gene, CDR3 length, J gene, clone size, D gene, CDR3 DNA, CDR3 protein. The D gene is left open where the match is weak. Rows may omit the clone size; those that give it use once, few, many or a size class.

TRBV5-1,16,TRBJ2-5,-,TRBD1,TGCGCCAGCAGCTGGAGGACAGGGGGCAGGGAAGAGACCCAGTACTTC,CASSWRTGGREETQYF
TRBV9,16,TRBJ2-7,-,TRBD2,TGTGCCAGCAGCGTAGAACCAGCGGGAGTCCCCTACGAGCAGTACTTC,CASSVEPAGVPYEQYF
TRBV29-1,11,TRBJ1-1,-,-,TGCAGCGGAGTTTTTCTGACTGAAGCTTTCTTT,CSGVFLTEAFF
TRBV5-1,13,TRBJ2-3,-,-,TGCGCCAGCAGCCGTTTTTTCACAGATACGCAGTATTTT,CASSRFFTDTQYF
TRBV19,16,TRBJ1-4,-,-,TGTGCCAGTAGTTCTAGGGGGAATCGGACTAATGAAAAACTGTTTTTT,CASSSRGNRTNEKLFF
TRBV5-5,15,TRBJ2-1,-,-,TGTGCCAGCAGCTTGACAGCTAGGTTATACAATGAGCAGTTCTTC,CASSLTARLYNEQFF
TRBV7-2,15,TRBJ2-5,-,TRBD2,TGTGCCAGCAGCATCGGACTAGCGGGAGTAGAGACCCAGTACTTC,CASSIGLAGVETQYF
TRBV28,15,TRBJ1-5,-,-,TGTGCCAGCAGTTTACTGGGCGGGGGGCGACAGCCCCAGCATTTT,CASSLLGGGRQPQHF
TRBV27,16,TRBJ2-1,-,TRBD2,TGTGCCAGCAGTCGACTAGCGGGAGGACCCTACAATGAGCAGTTCTTC,CASSRLAGGPYNEQFF
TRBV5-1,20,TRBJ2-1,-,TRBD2,TGCGCCAGCAGCTCGAGACCCGGGACTAGCGGGAGCCCCACCTACAATGAGCAGTTCTTC,CASSSRPGTSGSPTYNEQFF
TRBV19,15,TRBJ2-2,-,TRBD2,TGTGCCAGTAGTATAGACCTAGCGGGACCCGGGGAGCTGTTTTTT,CASSIDLAGPGELFF
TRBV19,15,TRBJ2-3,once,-,TGTGCCAGTAGTATAAGGGGGAGGGCCGCAGATACGCAGTATTTT,CASSIRGRAADTQYF
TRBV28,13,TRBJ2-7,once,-,TGTGCCAGCACCACTGGGGCCGTCTACGAGCAGTACTTC,CASTTGAVYEQYF
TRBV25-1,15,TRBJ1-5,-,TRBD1,TGTGCCAGCAGTGCTGGACAGGTCAGCAATCAGCCCCAGCATTTT,CASSAGQVSNQPQHF
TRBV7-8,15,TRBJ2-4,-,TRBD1,TGTGCCAGCAGCTTAGTTGGGACAGTAAAAAACATTCAGTACTTC,CASSLVGTVKNIQYF
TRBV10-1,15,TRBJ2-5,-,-,TGCGCCAGCAGTATGAAAGGGACACCGCAAGAGACCCAGTACTTC,CASSMKGTPQETQYF
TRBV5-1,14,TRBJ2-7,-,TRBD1,TGCGCCAGCAGCTCCGGACAGGGGATATACGAGCAGTACTTC,CASSSGQGIYEQYF
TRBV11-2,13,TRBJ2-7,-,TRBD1,TGTGCCAGCAGCCTCCGGACAGGGGACGAGCAGTACTTC,CASSLRTGDEQYF
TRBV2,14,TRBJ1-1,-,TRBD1,TGTGCCAGCAGAACCGACAGGGGTAAACCTGAAGCTTTCTTT,CASRTDRGKPEAFF
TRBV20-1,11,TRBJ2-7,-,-,TGCAGTGCCAGGTGGCAATACGAGCAGTACTTC,CSARWQYEQYF
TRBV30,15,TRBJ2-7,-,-,TGTGCCTGGACCCCAGGGGGGCAGTGGCGCCGCGAGCAGTACTTC,CAWTPGGQWRREQYF
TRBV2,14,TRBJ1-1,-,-,TGTGCCAGCAATCCAAGGATAATGAACACTGAAGCTTTCTTT,CASNPRIMNTEAFF
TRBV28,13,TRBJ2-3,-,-,TGTGCCAGCAGTTTACCCGACACAGATACGCAGTATTTT,CASSLPDTDTQYF
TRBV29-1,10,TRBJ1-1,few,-,TGCAGCGTTCAGAACACTGAAGCTTTCTTT,CSVQNTEAFF